This entry features one T cell receptor (beta chain) sequence. Germline and junction disagree at one end, which may indicate a read error. It was with a sample-barcoded 5' primer and a J-beta primer mix that a second PCR of roughly 6 to 12 cycles was run. TCRdb called the 5' RACE reads again in MiXCR, with one record for every CDR3 protein. The data hold 950,000 to 1,200,000 distinct CDR3 sequences, with about two fifths observed a single time. The sample originates from a study of blood T cells in healthy people across ages. Study-wide background: Template switching caught about one barcoded beta molecule for each two T cells.

The CDR3 has 14 amino acids. Germline CDR1 and CDR2: SSHAT and FNYEAQ (reference sequence). Those donating, healthy Caucasian individuals from Russia, were aged roughly 6 to 95. This clonotype was obtained from a man younger than 30 in good health. The rearrangement links TRBV7-7 to TRBJ1-1; D gene uncertain. Input material: blood. As DNA, the CDR3 is TGTGCCAGCAGCCCCGGACTGCTTAACACTAAAGCTTTCTTT. Translated: CASSPGLLNTKAFF.